This T cell receptor beta chain was sequenced for a study of blood T cell repertoires in COVID-19 (dated by TCRdb to 2018 to 2021). Context from the whole study: Samples from collaborators originated in the United States, Italy and Spain and spanned both the acute and convalescent phases of COVID-19. The repertoires were released in a freely available public database meant as a resource for research on the immune response to SARS-CoV-2. Samples came from the ongoing ImmuneRACE study (first 160 participants) plus 1,254 subjects from 6 global collaborators. Deeply sampled blood TCRbeta repertoires from subjects exposed to, actively infected with, or recovered from COVID-19 were included in the dataset. The prospective study material was composed of cDNA or gDNA derived from T cells, B-cell-depleted T cells, or PBMCs. Sample metadata almost always included a de-identified subject ID, COVID-19 status, age in years and sex. Where HLA class I and class II types were available, the types were taken from metadata supplied by the sample provider, not from assay-based typing. General conclusions and limits of the study: How much clinical and demographic metadata was included differed by source and by participant, and the metadata was provided uncurated.

Whole blood was collected in K2EDTA tubes by collaborating institutions according to the institutions' own protocols. For TCRbeta analysis, collaborator samples were shipped as frozen whole blood, as isolated PBMCs, or as DNA extracted from either sample type. TCRbeta CDR3 regions were amplified from genomic DNA using the immunoSEQ Assay, a bias-controlled multiplex PCR. The paper's data handling went like this. The number of nucleated cells in each sample was estimated from the amplification of reference gene primers within the assay. To quantify the absolute abundance of each unique TCRbeta CDR3 rearrangement, sequence reads were collapsed and filtered. For each sample, productive Simpson clonality was calculated as the square root of Simpson's diversity index across productive rearrangements. TCRdb obtained this table from immuneACCESS and retained in-frame rearrangements with V and J assigned. These tables miss some clones; where compared with another copy, unresolved V genes account for less than half of the shortfall, and the remainder is unexplained. For V, J and clone size, that table is used; D and trimming come from the DNA. Present in this sample are approximately 390,000 clones, around 90% of which were seen just once. 6.5% to 8% of the sample belongs to the ten largest clones.

Concerning this clone itself: Its recognized antigen is unknown. Base qualities are not recorded, but no much larger clone differs from it by a single base.

The receptor was isolated from a man younger than 30 with active or convalescent COVID-19. Sequencing used peripheral blood.

In nucleotide form, the sequence is TGTGCCAGCAGCTTACCGGAAGGGACAGGGGCAGACAATGAGCAGTTCTTC. It encodes CASSLPEGTGADNEQFF. The receptor chain draws on TRBV7-6 and TRBJ2-1; 10 junctional bases match TRBD1. The CDR3 covers 17 residues, taking in both the cysteine and the phenylalanine. The kept DNA is CDR3 alone, 51 bases in frame from the first base. V is pruned by 2 bases and J by 5 bases, leaving 9 bases of the junction without a gene match. Reading the germline V gene gives CDR1 SGHVS and CDR2 FNYEAQ.